This TCR beta chain was recorded in a study of Ad26.COV2.S vaccination and SARS-CoV-2 variants. Treatment meaning: some 20 received Ad26.COV2.S at low or high dose, single or two shots; 5 received placebo; per-sample allocation not given. It was on day 63 after the first vaccine or placebo injection that samples were taken. Findings and limits, study-wide: Spike-specific TCR breadth was greater after Ad26.COV2.S than placebo.

The germline V gene encodes CDR1 MNHEY and CDR2 SMNVEV (reference sequence). This CDR3 is 12 amino acids long. V lost 10 bases and J 0 bases, leaving 7 bases between the germline ends. As concerns this clone: The antigen is unknown.

TCRdb's copy holds only in-frame clones and misses some; the assay was immunoSEQ multiplex PCR. The data contain about 680,000 clones, 80% to 90% of them singletons. This clonotype originated in a person between 18 and 65 years old who received the Ad26.COV2.S COVID-19 vaccine or a placebo. Sequenced here: peripheral blood, sampled in a trial of Ad26.COV2.S vaccine versus placebo. The chain joins TRBV27 to TRBJ1-3; D is unresolved. The CDR3 loop is CAIHRSGNTIYF. The CDR3 bases are TGTGCCATACACCGCTCTGGAAACACCATATATTTT.